This T cell receptor beta chain was sequenced in a study of siplizumab effects on memory and regulatory T cells. Study-wide points: An assignable phenotype, naive or memory, was missing from roughly 77-94% of proliferating CD4+ or CD8+ clones. In siplizumab cultures, the suppressive function of proliferating Tregs remained unconfirmed. On average, about 70% of mappable alloreactive CD4+ clones were Treg-derived under siplizumab, against 25% to 30% in controls.

In regard to this clone: No antigen is known for it.

Trimming stripped 7 bases from V and 0 bases from J, with 12 bases between. The CDR3 has 14 amino acids. Germline CDR1 and CDR2: MNHEY and SVGAGI. Roughly 10^5 TCR templates underwent assay in every sample. TCRdb's copy holds only in-frame clones and misses some; the assay was immunoSEQ multiplex PCR. This table holds roughly 100,000 clones, 93% found once. The sample was Tregs sorted from blood. The chain combines TRBV6-5 with TRBJ2-5; a weak D match, TRBD1 (6 bases). The receptor was isolated from a human donor in good health. The DNA for the CDR3 is TGTGCCAGCAACCCAACAGGGTACCAAGAGACCCAGTACTTC. As protein: CASNPTGYQETQYF.